Sequencing of this T cell receptor beta chain was carried out in a study of T cell changes during pregnancy in multiple sclerosis. Germline V gene data show CDR1 as LGHNA and CDR2 as YSLEER. The length of the CDR3 is 15 residues. Unmatched junction bases numbered 4, after V lost 4 bases and J lost 1 base. Assay used: immunoSEQ multiplex PCR; TCRdb lists only in-frame clones, some missing. Counted here are approximately 21,000 clones, 80% to 90% occurring once; the ten biggest clones make up around 19%. The chain has TRBV4-3 and TRBJ2-5, with 9 positions matching TRBD2. This sequence was found in a female donor in good health, enrolled as a control in a pregnancy study. The sequences come from CD8+ T cells from peripheral blood mononuclear cells, collected after pregnancy. The CDR3 coding sequence is TGCGCCAGCAGCCCGCGAGCGGGGGGCCAAGAGACCCAGTACTTC. Translating it yields CASSPRAGGQETQYF.